A single sample gave rise to the 12 T cell receptor beta chains below, sequenced in a study of blood T cell repertoires in COVID-19. This table comes from immunoSEQ multiplex PCR, and its TCRdb copy is limited to in-frame clones, with some not included. The data contain roughly 86,000 clones, approximately 85% of them singletons. The source material was peripheral blood. All receptors derive from a woman over 75 with COVID-19, enrolled during active disease.

The chain is built from TRBV6-1 and TRBJ1-1, with 7 bases fitting TRBD1. V gave up 2 bases and J gave up 3 bases; unmatched junction bases: 6. The CDR3 spans 15 residues. Germline V lookup: CDR1 MNHNS, CDR2 SASEGT. This chain's CDR3 is CASSELGDRDTEAFF. As DNA, the CDR3 is TGTGCCAGCAGTGAATTAGGGGACAGAGACACTGAAGCTTTCTTT.

The chain employs TRBV6-4 and TRBJ2-4; 7 nucleotides line up with TRBD2. The germline gives CDR1 MRHNA, CDR2 SNTAGT. CDR3 length: 15 residues. V was pared by 9 bases and J by 0 bases, with 8 bases of the junction left unmatched. CDR3 loop: CASGLVGLAKNIQYF. CDR3 DNA sequence: TGTGCCAGTGGACTAGTCGGTCTAGCCAAAAACATTCAGTACTTC.

The CDR3 DNA is TGTGCCAGCAGTTCGGACAGGGGCGGAGAGCAGTACTTC. It encodes CASSSDRGGEQYF. The V gene is TRBV6-5, the J gene TRBJ2-7; 9 bases are shared with TRBD1. The CDR3 consists of 13 residues. Germline assignment: CDR1 MNHEY and CDR2 SVGAGI. J lost 7 bases, V lost 4 bases, and 5 bases had no gene match.

The chain combines TRBV5-1 with TRBJ1-6, with D unclear. The germline V and J ends were trimmed by 3 bases and 8 bases, with 9 bases remaining between them. There are 13 residues in the CDR3. Germline assignment: CDR1 SGHRS and CDR2 YFSETQ. This CDR3 reads CASSSHGDSPLHF. DNA for the CDR3: TGCGCCAGCAGCTCCCACGGGGATTCACCCCTCCACTTT.

This chain connects TRBV24-1 to TRBJ2-3; D not resolved. The CDR3 spans 16 residues. V was pared by 2 bases and J by 2 bases, with 13 bases between. Germline V gives CDR1 KGHDR, CDR2 SFDVKD. CDR3: CATSDSRSIYTDTQYF. The DNA for the CDR3 is TGTGCCACCAGTGATTCCCGCAGTATATACACAGATACGCAGTATTTT.

The chain carries TRBV7-2 and TRBJ2-3; 12 bases fit TRBD2. CDR3 length equals 17 residues. Germline assignment: CDR1 SGHTA and CDR2 FQGNSA. V was clipped by 1 base and J by 5 bases; unmatched bases: 7. The CDR3 spells CASSLELAGGFEDTQYF. The CDR3 nucleotides are TGTGCCAGCAGCTTAGAGCTAGCGGGGGGGTTTGAAGATACGCAGTATTTT. The whole variable domain, filled in from reference TRBV7-2 and TRBJ2-3, reads GAGVSQSPSNKVTEKGKDVELRCDPISGHTALYWYRQSLGQGLEFLIYFQGNSAPDKSGLPSDRFSAERTGGSVSTLTIQRTQQEDSAVYLCASSLELAGGFEDTQYFGPGTRLTVL.

The chain recombines TRBV2 with TRBJ1-5; 9 bases are shared with TRBD1. Germline V lookup: CDR1 SNHLY, CDR2 FYNNEI. This CDR3 has 14 residues. The ends lost 7 bases at V and 6 bases at J; junction bases unmatched: 7. The CDR3 coding sequence is TGTGCCAGCACCTGGACAGGGGTTGGTCAGCCCCAGCATTTT. Its protein is CASTWTGVGQPQHF.

The CDR3 reads CSAPYYGYTF. For the CDR3, the DNA is TGCAGTGCTCCTTACTATGGCTACACCTTC. The chain recombines TRBV20-1 with TRBJ1-2; no clear D. The CDR3 totals 10 residues. Trimming shortened V by 5 bases and J by 3 bases, and 4 bases separated the two germline ends. Germline values: CDR1 DFQATT, CDR2 SNEGSKA (reference sequence).

The chain employs TRBV3-1 (or the pseudogene TRBV3-2) and TRBJ2-3; 9 positions match TRBD1. Trimming took 4 bases from V and 2 from J; bases not matched to a gene: 7. Germline V gene sequence: CDR1 LGHDT, CDR2 YNNKEL (reference sequence). The CDR3 length is 16 residues. The CDR3 reads CASSPSGTGPTDTQYF. The CDR3 DNA follows: TGTGCCAGCAGCCCCTCCGGGACAGGGCCCACAGATACGCAGTATTTT.

This chain uses TRBV27 with TRBJ1-3; D possibly corresponds to TRBD1 (5 bases). This CDR3 region has 14 residues. V dropped 8 bases and J dropped 3 bases, with 14 bases sitting between them. CDR1 is MNHEY and CDR2 is SMNVEV in the germline V gene (reference sequence). CDR3 residues: CASALGQGGNTIYF. The CDR3 region has the DNA TGTGCCAGCGCCCTGGGGCAGGGTGGAAACACCATATATTTT.

The chain joins TRBV13 to TRBJ2-2; 8 bases fit TRBD2. The germline CDR1 and CDR2 sequences are PRHDT and FYEKMQ (reference sequence). The junction had 6 bases not matched to a gene; V was cut back by 0 bases and J by 6 bases. This CDR3 region has 16 residues. The CDR3 nucleotides read TGTGCCAGCAGCTTAGGTCAGCGGGGGATCGCCGGGGAGCTGTTTTTT. Residues: CASSLGQRGIAGELFF.

The chain couples TRBV2 to TRBJ2-5, with TRBD1 identical over 10 bases. Germline lookup yields CDR1 SNHLY and CDR2 FYNNEI. The CDR3 runs 14 residues. Trimming took 4 bases from V and 1 from J; bases not matched to a gene: 0. CDR3 region: CASSGTGGQETQYF. CDR3 sequence (DNA): TGTGCCAGCAGTGGGACAGGGGGCCAAGAGACCCAGTACTTC.